The T cell receptor beta chain under discussion was sequenced for a study of blood T cell repertoires in COVID-19. On the study more broadly: PBMCs, B-cell-depleted T cells, or T cells were the source of the cDNA or gDNA that made up the material.

Two consecutive negative NP/OP PCR tests, clearance, or resolved symptoms defined Cohort 3 recovery. Per the original data handling: Amplified reference gene primers provided the basis for estimating nucleated cell counts. TCRdb keeps only in-frame clones here, not all; method: immunoSEQ multiplex PCR. That table gives V, J and clone size, and the DNA gave D and trimming. The sample yields under 200,000 clones, around four fifths seen once. Germline V lookup: CDR1 SGHVS, CDR2 FQNEAQ. The V segment lost 2 bases and the J segment 3 bases; nucleotides outside the gene matches: 13. The CDR3 sequence is 18 residues long.

The receptor was isolated from a woman between 45 and 65 years old who had recovered from COVID-19. Sequenced input: PBMCs or T cells enriched from blood (not recorded which). This chain uses TRBV7-8 with TRBJ2-5; TRBD2 matches at 9 bases. CDR3 region: CASSLTTLPSGKKETQYF. Written as DNA, the CDR3 is TGTGCCAGCAGCTTAACAACGTTGCCTAGCGGGAAGAAAGAGACCCAGTACTTC.